A selection of T cell receptor beta chains follows, all from one sample in a study of regulatory T cells in long-lasting Graves disease. One entry per CDR3 protein, called by TCRdb with MiXCR from the multiplex PCR reads. This table holds 420,000 or so distinct CDR3 sequences, roughly a quarter found once. The specimen was peripheral blood mononuclear cells (PBMCs), collected when the disease was refractory, from a patient treated with antithyroid drugs. Receptors originate from a female donor with Graves disease. The CDR3 runs from the conserved cysteine through the conserved F or W. A D gene is named only where the DNA matches it firmly. Clone size is given for some rows only: seen once, a few or many times, or a class if the clone is expanded.

size | D | J | V | CDR3 | DNA
. | TRBD2 | TRBJ2-1 | TRBV7-9 | CASSLPTSGRPIGVDEQFF | TGTGCCAGCAGCTTACCGACTAGCGGGAGACCTATAGGGGTCGATGAGCAGTTCTTC
few | . | TRBJ1-3 | TRBV28 | CASSPRSISGNTIYF | TGTGCCAGCAGTCCACGTTCTATCTCTGGAAACACCATATATTTT
many | TRBD2 | TRBJ2-7 | TRBV12-3/TRBV12-4 | CASTRSGNLFEQYF | TGTGCCAGCACCCGTAGCGGGAACCTTTTCGAGCAGTACTTC
many | . | TRBJ1-5 | TRBV6-1 | CASSPSSPGGNQPQHF | TGTGCCAGCAGTCCTTCCAGCCCCGGGGGCAATCAGCCCCAGCATTTT
. | . | TRBJ1-1 | TRBV6-1 | CASRQTSNTEAFF | TGTGCCAGCAGGCAAACTTCCAACACTGAAGCTTTCTTT
. | TRBD2 | TRBJ2-1 | TRBV19 | CASLGREGGNSYNEQFF | TGTGCCAGTTTGGGCAGGGAGGGCGGGAACTCCTACAATGAGCAGTTCTTC
few | TRBD1 | TRBJ1-2 | TRBV20-1 | CSARAPTGTGHPSGYTF | TGCAGTGCTAGAGCACCTACAGGGACAGGCCACCCCTCGGGCTACACCTTC
many | TRBD2 | TRBJ2-5 | TRBV3-1 | CASSQRLATETQYF | TGTGCCAGCAGCCAAAGACTAGCGACTGAGACCCAGTACTTC
. | . | TRBJ2-2 | TRBV24-1 | CATRGDTGELFF | TGTGCCACCAGAGGAGACACAGGGGAGCTGTTTTTT
once | . | TRBJ1-2 | TRBV5-1 | CASSQPPNYGYTF | TGCGCCAGCAGCCAGCCACCTAACTATGGCTACACCTTC
many | TRBD1 | TRBJ1-5 | TRBV28 | CASSSPGTGGNQPQHF | TGTGCCAGCAGTTCCCCCGGGACAGGGGGCAATCAGCCCCAGCATTTT
few | . | TRBJ1-1 | TRBV27 | CASSPQPGPNNKAFF | TGTGCCAGCAGTCCTCAACCCGGGCCAAACAATAAAGCTTTCTTT
. | . | TRBJ2-2 | TRBV24-1 | CATSGAWTSQNTGELFF | TGTGCCACCAGCGGAGCTTGGACTTCCCAAAACACCGGGGAGCTGTTTTTT
. | . | TRBJ1-5 | TRBV3-1 | CASSPEDTSGNQPQHF | TGTGCCAGCAGCCCTGAAGACACCTCTGGGAATCAGCCCCAGCATTTT
. | . | TRBJ1-1 | TRBV5-4 | CASSLDRGAGTEAFF | TGTGCCAGCAGCTTGGATCGGGGGGCGGGAACTGAAGCTTTCTTT
. | . | TRBJ2-1 | TRBV29-1 | CSVERVDEQFF | TGCAGCGTTGAAAGGGTGGATGAGCAGTTCTTC
many | . | TRBJ1-6 | TRBV28 | CASSLLASHNSPLHF | TGTGCCAGCAGTTTACTGGCCAGCCATAATTCACCCCTCCACTTT
. | . | TRBJ2-7 | TRBV7-7 | CASSLDPGPPAYEQYF | TGTGCCAGCAGCCTGGACCCGGGACCACCTGCCTACGAGCAGTACTTC
many | . | TRBJ2-5 | TRBV7-2 | CASLKTTQGKTQYF | TGTGCCAGCCTTAAAACAACGCAGGGGAAGACCCAGTACTTC
few | TRBD2 | TRBJ2-2 | TRBV7-3 | CASSRGDTGELFF | TGTGCCAGCAGCCGGGGGGACACCGGGGAGCTGTTTTTT
many | TRBD1 | TRBJ1-1 | TRBV12-3/TRBV12-4 | CASSPSNRGTEAFF | TGTGCCAGCAGTCCAAGTAACAGGGGCACTGAAGCTTTCTTT
few | . | TRBJ2-7 | TRBV20-1 | CSALDQSRGYEQYF | TGCAGTGCTCTAGACCAAAGCAGGGGTTACGAGCAGTACTTC
many | . | TRBJ1-6 | TRBV7-2 | CASSLIGFGSPLHF | TGTGCCAGCAGCTTAATCGGGTTCGGTTCACCCCTCCACTTT
. | . | TRBJ2-7 | TRBV7-3 | CASSLGTGFSEQYF | TGTGCCAGCAGCTTAGGAACAGGGTTTAGCGAGCAGTACTTC
. | . | TRBJ1-1 | TRBV6-1 | CASNVGTEAFF | TGTGCCAGTAATGTGGGGACTGAAGCTTTCTTT
. | . | TRBJ2-5 | TRBV5-8 | CASSHDGIQETQYF | TGTGCCAGCAGCCACGACGGAATCCAAGAGACCCAGTACTTC
many | TRBD1 | TRBJ1-4 | TRBV7-2 | CASSLGGGGEKLFF | TGTGCCAGCAGCTTAGGAGGGGGCGGTGAAAAACTGTTTTTT
. | TRBD1 | TRBJ1-1 | TRBV2 | CASRELVGTDSVDTEAFF | TGTGCCAGCAGAGAATTAGTCGGGACAGATTCCGTCGACACTGAAGCTTTCTTT